This TCR beta chain appears in the sequencing data of a study of shared clonotypes between healthy human individuals. Produced via immunoSEQ multiplex PCR; TCRdb's table is partial and in-frame only. Here the sample spans 2 million to 2.5 million clones, almost 96% being singletons. CDR3 length: 18 residues. Between the trimmed V and J ends, which lost 1 base and 3 bases, there was a span of 21 bases. Germline values: CDR1 LNHDA, CDR2 SQIVND (reference sequence). The sequence was collected from a man between 18 and 35 years old in good health. The V call is TRBV19, the J call TRBJ1-1, with D possibly being TRBD1 (5 bases). The sequenced sample consisted of naive CD4+ T cells sorted from blood. The subset: CD45RA+ positively selected. The CDR3 loop reads CASSIGLGRIFEDTEAFF. CDR3 bases: TGTGCCAGTAGTATAGGTCTGGGACGGATATTTGAGGACACTGAAGCTTTCTTT. Full variable domain (outside the CDR3, taken from reference TRBV19 and TRBJ1-1): DGGITQSPKYLFRKEGQNVTLSCEQNLNHDAMYWYRQDPGQGLRLIYYSQIVNDFQKGDIAEGYSVSREKKESFPLTVTSAQKNPTAFYLCASSIGLGRIFEDTEAFFGQGTRLTVV.